This TCR beta chain was documented in a study of T cells after yellow fever vaccination (dated by TCRdb to the late 2010s). Notes on the research overall: Libraries from fractions with low cell numbers were prepared with the SMART-Seq v4 Ultra Low Input RNA kit. To track T-cell clones before and after primary and booster YFV17D yellow fever vaccination, bulk TCR alpha and beta repertoires were sequenced longitudinally. Two healthy male donors, one aged 18 to 30 and one aged 30 to 40 years, were included in the cohort. Blood was drawn at multiple timepoints before and after primary and secondary immunization, with bulk PBMC replicates and cell subsets isolated. The paper as a whole reports these results and caveats: The study included only two donors, which limits how far the findings can be generalized. Compared with the primary T-cell response, the secondary T-cell response was faster but weaker, reaching its peak on day 5 rather than on day 15. FACS-sorted repertoires could contain abundant contaminating clonotypes from the bulk population, so computational filtering was required. Most clones expanded after primary vaccination were re-detected after the booster (96% of CD4 and 80% to 90% of CD8), suggesting broad memory maintenance. A small fraction of clonotypes appeared in both the CD4 and CD8 compartments, likely as a result of convergent recombination.

About this clonotype itself: It lacks a known antigen. At one boundary the junction diverges from the germline segment, which might be a read error.

Synthesis of TCR cDNA relied on 5'RACE template switching, a step that introduced a universal primer site along with unique molecular identifiers. Priming of cDNA synthesis was performed from both the TCR alpha and TCR beta constant segments. Two PCR steps were used to amplify libraries, with sample barcodes and sequencing adapters being added in the second step. Sequencing of libraries was performed on Illumina HiSeq 2500 (2x100 bp) or NovaSeq (2x150 bp). The original methods were these. Demultiplexing of reads and collapsing into UMI consensus sequences were performed with MIGEC, and V(D)J alignment was carried out with MiXCR. Vaccine-responding clonotypes were identified with edgeR using replicate PBMC samples, with FDR below 0.01 and a log2 fold change above 5 up to day 15 being required. Each bulk clonotype received a CD4 or CD8 identity based on whether the sequenced CD4 or CD8 repertoire contained that clonotype at higher abundance. TCRdb cleaned the public reads at Q25 with fastp, built clones with MiXCR and kept in-frame beta chains. Identical CDR3 proteins give one entry, which carries the most common genes and DNA. These V and J calls derive from TCRdb rather than the authors' analysis. The sample table records about 240,000 distinct CDR3 sequences; 6.9% of these occur just once. About 0.85% of the sample is in the top ten clones.

The treatment or condition label for this specimen denotes: live attenuated yellow fever vaccine strain. PBMCs were isolated from peripheral blood using a standard Ficoll-Paque protocol. Dynabeads CD4 and CD8 positive selection kits were used to isolate CD4 and CD8 T-cell fractions. RNA was extracted with TriZol from bulk PBMCs, CD4 and CD8 fractions, and dextramer-positive and dextramer-negative fractions. Including the terminal cysteine and phenylalanine, the CDR3 comprises 12 residues. Here the CDR3 DNA is all that survives: 36 bases in frame from base 1. CDR1 is given as DFQATT and CDR2 as SNEGSKA, both from the germline V gene (reference sequence).

The sequencing used CD4+ T cells sorted from PBMCs, collected 15 days after the yellow fever booster vaccination. The sequence joins TRBV20-1 to TRBJ2-3; too little of a D gene remains to name it. This clonotype originated in a man aged 25-40 years who received the YFV17D yellow fever vaccine. The CDR3 region: CSAVTPKDTRYF. The bases read TGCAGTGCAGTTACCCCAAAAGATACGCGGTATTTT.